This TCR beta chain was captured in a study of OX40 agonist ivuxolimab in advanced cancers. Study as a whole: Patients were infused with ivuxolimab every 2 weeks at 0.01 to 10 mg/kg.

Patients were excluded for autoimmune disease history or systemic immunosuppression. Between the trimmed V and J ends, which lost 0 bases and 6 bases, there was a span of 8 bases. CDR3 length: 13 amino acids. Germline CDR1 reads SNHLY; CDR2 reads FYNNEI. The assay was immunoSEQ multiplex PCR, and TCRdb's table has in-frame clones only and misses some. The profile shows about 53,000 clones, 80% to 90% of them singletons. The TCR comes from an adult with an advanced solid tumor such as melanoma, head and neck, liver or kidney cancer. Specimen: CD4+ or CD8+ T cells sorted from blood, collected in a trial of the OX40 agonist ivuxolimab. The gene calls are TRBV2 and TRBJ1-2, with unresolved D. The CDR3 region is CASSEAGLDGYTF. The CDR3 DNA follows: TGTGCCAGCAGTGAAGCAGGCTTGGATGGCTACACCTTC.